This TCR beta chain was recovered during a study of cytomegalovirus exposure and HLA in healthy donors. Primers for the PCR totalled 60 Vbeta and 13 Jbeta. Assay: immunoSEQ multiplex PCR; the TCRdb copy retains only in-frame clones and omits some. The sample lists more than 100,000 clones, over 65% occurring once. The CDR3 runs 16 residues. Germline V lookup: CDR1 LNHDA, CDR2 SQIVND (reference sequence). V dropped 9 bases and J dropped 1; count of bases not matched to a gene: 7. Nominally healthy donors provided the samples, though records likely missed some immune exposures. The clonotype comes from a woman in her 30s in good health and CMV-seropositive. Sequences were obtained from PBMCs. The chain has TRBV19 and TRBJ2-1, with 12 bases identical to TRBD2. CDR3 protein: CASRTSGDLSYNEQFF. The CDR3 coding sequence is TGTGCCAGCCGGACTAGCGGGGATCTTTCCTACAATGAGCAGTTCTTC.